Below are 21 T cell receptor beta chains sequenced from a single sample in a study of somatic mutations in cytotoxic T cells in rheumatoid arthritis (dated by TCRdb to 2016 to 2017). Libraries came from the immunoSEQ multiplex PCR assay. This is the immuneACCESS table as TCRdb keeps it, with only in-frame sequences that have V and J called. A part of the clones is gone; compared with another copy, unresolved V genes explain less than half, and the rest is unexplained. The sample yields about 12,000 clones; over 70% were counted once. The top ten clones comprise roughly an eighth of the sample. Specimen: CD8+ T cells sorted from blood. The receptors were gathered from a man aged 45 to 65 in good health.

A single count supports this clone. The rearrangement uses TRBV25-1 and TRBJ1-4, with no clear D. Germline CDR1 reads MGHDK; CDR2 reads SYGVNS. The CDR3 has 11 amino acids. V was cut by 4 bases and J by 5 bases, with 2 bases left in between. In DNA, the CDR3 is TGTGCCAGCAGTGGAAATGAAAAACTGTTTTTT. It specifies CASSGNEKLFF.

CDR3 residues: CASSSPDRPYEQYF. The CDR3 coding sequence is TGTGCCAGCAGCTCCCCGGACAGACCCTACGAGCAGTACTTC. V and J are TRBV11-2 and TRBJ2-7, with D possibly TRBD1 on 6 matching bases. V shed 4 bases and J shed 2 bases, with 12 bases lying between them. This CDR3 has 14 residues. The germline V gene has CDR1 SGHAT and CDR2 FQNNGV. Combining the CDR3 with reference TRBV11-2 and TRBJ2-7 gives the whole variable domain EAGVAQSPRYKIIEKRQSVAFWCNPISGHATLYWYQQILGQGPKLLIQFQNNGVVDDSQLPKDRFSAERLKGVDSTLKIQPAKLEDSAVYLCASSSPDRPYEQYFGPGTRLTVT.

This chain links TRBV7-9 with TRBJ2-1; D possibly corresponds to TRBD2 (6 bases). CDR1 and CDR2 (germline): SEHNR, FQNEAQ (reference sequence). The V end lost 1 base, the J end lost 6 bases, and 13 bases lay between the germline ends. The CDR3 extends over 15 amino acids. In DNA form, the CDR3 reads TGTGCCAGCAGCTTAGTAGGAGGGGTGAGCAATGAGCAGTTCTTC. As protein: CASSLVGGVSNEQFF.

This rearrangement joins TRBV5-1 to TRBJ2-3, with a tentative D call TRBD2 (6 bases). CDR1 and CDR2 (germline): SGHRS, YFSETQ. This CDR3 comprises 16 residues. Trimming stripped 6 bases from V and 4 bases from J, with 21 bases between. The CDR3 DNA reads TGCGCCAGCAAATATGGTGATCGGGAGAAGGCAGATACGCAGTATTTT. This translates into CASKYGDREKADTQYF.

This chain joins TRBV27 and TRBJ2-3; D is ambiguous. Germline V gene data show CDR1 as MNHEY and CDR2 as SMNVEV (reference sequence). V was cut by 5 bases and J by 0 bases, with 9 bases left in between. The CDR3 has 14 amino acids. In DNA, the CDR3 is TGTGCCAGCAGTCCCGAGGCTAGCACAGATACGCAGTATTTT. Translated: CASSPEASTDTQYF.

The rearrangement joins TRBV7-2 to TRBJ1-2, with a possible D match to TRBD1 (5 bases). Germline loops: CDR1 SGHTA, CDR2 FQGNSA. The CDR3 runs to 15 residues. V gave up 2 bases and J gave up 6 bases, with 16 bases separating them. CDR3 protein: CASSLSGFPPHGYTF. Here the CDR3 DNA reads TGTGCCAGCAGCTTATCAGGGTTTCCCCCCCATGGCTACACCTTC.

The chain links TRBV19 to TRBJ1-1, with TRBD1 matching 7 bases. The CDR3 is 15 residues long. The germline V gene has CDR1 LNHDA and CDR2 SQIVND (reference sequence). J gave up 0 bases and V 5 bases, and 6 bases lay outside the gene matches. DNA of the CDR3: TGTGCCAGTAGTCCACGACAGGGTTTGAACACTGAAGCTTTCTTT. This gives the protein CASSPRQGLNTEAFF.

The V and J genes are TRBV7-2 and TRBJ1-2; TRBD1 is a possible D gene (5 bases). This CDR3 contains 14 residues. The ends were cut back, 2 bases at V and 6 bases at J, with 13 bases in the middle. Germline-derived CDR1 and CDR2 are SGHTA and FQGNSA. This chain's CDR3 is CASSLRGTGDGYTF. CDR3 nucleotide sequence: TGTGCCAGCAGCTTAAGGGGAACGGGGGATGGCTACACCTTC.

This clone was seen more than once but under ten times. DNA for the CDR3: TGTGCCAGCAGCTTGAGAGGGAGGCCCCGGGGCGAGCAGTTCTTC. It yields the protein CASSLRGRPRGEQFF. J is TRBJ2-1 and V is TRBV5-4, with D possibly matching TRBD2 (6 bases). CDR1 is SGHNT, CDR2 YYREEE, per germline (reference sequence). CDR3 length equals 15 residues. The V end was cut by 1 base, the J end by 10 bases, with 18 bases between.

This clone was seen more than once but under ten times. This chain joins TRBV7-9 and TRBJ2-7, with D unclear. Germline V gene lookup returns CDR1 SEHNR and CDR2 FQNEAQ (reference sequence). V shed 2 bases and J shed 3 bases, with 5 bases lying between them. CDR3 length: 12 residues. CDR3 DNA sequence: TGTGCCAGCAGCTTAAAAAACTACGAGCAGTACTTC. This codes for CASSLKNYEQYF.

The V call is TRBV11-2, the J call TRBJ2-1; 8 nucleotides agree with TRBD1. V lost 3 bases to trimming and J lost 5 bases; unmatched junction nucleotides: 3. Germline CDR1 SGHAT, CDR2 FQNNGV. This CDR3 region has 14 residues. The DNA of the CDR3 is TGTGCCAGCAGCTTCGGGACAGGCAACAATGAGCAGTTCTTC. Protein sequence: CASSFGTGNNEQFF.

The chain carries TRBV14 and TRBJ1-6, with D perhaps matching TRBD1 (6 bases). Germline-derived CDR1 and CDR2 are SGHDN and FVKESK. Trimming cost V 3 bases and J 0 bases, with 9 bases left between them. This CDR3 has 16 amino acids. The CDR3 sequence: CASSHYRASYNSPLHF. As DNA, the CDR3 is TGTGCCAGCAGCCATTACAGGGCCTCCTATAATTCACCCCTCCACTTT.

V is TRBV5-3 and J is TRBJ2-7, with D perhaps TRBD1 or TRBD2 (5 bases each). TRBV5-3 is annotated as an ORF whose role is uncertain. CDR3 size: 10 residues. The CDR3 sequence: CAEAGPGSRV. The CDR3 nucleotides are TGTGCCGAGGCAGGGCCAGGGAGTCGCGTC.

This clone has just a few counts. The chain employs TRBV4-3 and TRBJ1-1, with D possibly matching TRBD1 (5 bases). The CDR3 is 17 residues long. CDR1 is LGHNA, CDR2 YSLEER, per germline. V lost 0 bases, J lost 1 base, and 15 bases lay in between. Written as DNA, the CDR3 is TGCGCCAGCAGCCAAGAATTTTCGCCAGGGAAGAACACTGAAGCTTTCTTT. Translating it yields CASSQEFSPGKNTEAFF.

The CDR3 DNA reads TGTGCCTGGAGTGCAACGGGAGGTGACCCCTACGAGCAGTACTTC. As protein: CAWSATGGDPYEQYF. The chain has TRBV30 and TRBJ2-7, with 7 positions matching TRBD2. J gave up 2 bases and V 1 base, and 8 bases lay outside the gene matches. CDR1 and CDR2 from the germline V gene are GTSNPN and SVGIG (reference sequence). The CDR3 covers 15 residues.

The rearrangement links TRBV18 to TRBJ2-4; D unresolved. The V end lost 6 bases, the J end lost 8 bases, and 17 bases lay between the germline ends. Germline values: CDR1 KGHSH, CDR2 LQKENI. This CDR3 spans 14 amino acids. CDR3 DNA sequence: TGTGCCAGCTCGACCTCGTCGGTTGGGGACATTCAGTACTTC. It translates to CASSTSSVGDIQYF.

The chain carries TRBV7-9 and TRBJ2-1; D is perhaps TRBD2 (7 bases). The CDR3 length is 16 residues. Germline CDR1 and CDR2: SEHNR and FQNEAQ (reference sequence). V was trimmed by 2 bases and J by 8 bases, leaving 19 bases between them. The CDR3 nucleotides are TGTGCCAGCAGCTTACCCCCTTCACGGGGGGCTCATGAGCAGTTCTTC. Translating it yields CASSLPPSRGAHEQFF.

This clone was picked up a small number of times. The CDR3 is CASSPGGQNEQYF. Here the CDR3 DNA reads TGCGCCAGCAGCCCCGGGGGCCAGAACGAGCAGTACTTC. The chain is built from TRBV5-1 and TRBJ2-7; D might be TRBD1 or TRBD2, each matching 6 bases. Germline V gene lookup returns CDR1 SGHRS and CDR2 YFSETQ. Deletions cut 4 bases from V and 5 bases from J, with 13 bases between. CDR3 length: 13 residues.

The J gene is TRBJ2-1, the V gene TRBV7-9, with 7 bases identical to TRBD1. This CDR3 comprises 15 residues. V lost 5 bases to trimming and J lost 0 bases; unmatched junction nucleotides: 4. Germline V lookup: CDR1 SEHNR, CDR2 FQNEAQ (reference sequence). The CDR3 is CASSHRDSSYNEQFF. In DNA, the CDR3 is TGTGCCAGCAGCCACCGGGACAGCTCCTACAATGAGCAGTTCTTC.

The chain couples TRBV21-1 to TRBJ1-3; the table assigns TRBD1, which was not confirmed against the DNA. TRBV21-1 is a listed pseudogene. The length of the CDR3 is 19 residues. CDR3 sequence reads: CASSKTGRGQCPSGNTIYF. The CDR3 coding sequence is TGTGCCAGCAGCAAAACAGGTCGGGGACAGTGTCCTTCTGGAAACACCATATATTTT.

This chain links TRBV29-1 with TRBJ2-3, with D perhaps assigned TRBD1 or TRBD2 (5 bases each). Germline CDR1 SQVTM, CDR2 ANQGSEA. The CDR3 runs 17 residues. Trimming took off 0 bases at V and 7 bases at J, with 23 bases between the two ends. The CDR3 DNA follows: TGCAGCGTTGAAGATCGGCCGGGGCCTACTTCGTACAATACGCAGTATTTT. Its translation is CSVEDRPGPTSYNTQYF.